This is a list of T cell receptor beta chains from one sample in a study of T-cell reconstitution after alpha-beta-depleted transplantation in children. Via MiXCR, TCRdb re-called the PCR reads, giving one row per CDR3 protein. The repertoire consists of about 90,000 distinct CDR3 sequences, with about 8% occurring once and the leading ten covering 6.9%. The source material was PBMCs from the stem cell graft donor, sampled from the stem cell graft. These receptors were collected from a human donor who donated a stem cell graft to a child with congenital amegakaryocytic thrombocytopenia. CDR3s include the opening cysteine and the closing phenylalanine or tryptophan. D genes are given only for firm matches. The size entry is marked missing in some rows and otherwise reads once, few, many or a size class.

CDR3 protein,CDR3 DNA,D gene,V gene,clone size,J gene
CASSYLMTGEVNTEAFF,TGTGCCAGCAGTTACCTAATGACAGGGGAAGTTAACACTGAAGCTTTCTTT,TRBD1,TRBV6-5,many,TRBJ1-1
CASSLAPGQNYEQYF,TGCGCCAGCAGCTTGGCCCCGGGACAGAACTACGAGCAGTACTTC,TRBD1,TRBV5-1,many,TRBJ2-7
CASSPRTGGGNTEAFF,TGTGCCAGCTCACCACGGACAGGGGGCGGGAACACTGAAGCTTTCTTT,TRBD1,TRBV18,many,TRBJ1-1
CAWSVQGQSEQYF,TGTGCCTGGAGTGTACAGGGGCAGTCCGAGCAGTACTTC,TRBD1,TRBV30,many,TRBJ2-7
CASSQGRGYTEAFF,TGCGCCAGCAGCCAAGGCCGTGGGTACACTGAAGCTTTCTTT,NA,TRBV4-3,NA,TRBJ1-1
CSARAGRAGTQYF,TGCAGTGCTAGAGCGGGCCGGGCTGGGACCCAGTACTTC,NA,TRBV20-1,NA,TRBJ2-5
CASIAGQGGNEQFF,TGTGCCAGCATTGCGGGACAGGGTGGCAATGAGCAGTTCTTC,TRBD1,TRBV2,NA,TRBJ2-1
CASSSRGFQYF,TGTGCCAGCAGCTCACGGGGGTTTCAGTACTTC,NA,TRBV7-8,many,TRBJ2-4
CASSPAGTSTVEEQYF,TGTGCCAGCAGCCCCGCCGGGACTAGTACCGTGGAAGAGCAGTACTTC,TRBD2,TRBV5-8,many,TRBJ2-7
CASSSATGELEKLFF,TGCGCCAGCAGCTCTGCGACAGGGGAGCTTGAAAAACTGTTTTTT,TRBD1,TRBV5-1,many,TRBJ1-4
CASSGRLRSYNEQFF,TGTGCCAGCAGCGGTCGGCTTCGGTCCTACAATGAGCAGTTCTTC,NA,TRBV2,many,TRBJ2-1
CASSLWGVGDTQYF,TGTGCCAGCAGCTTATGGGGGGTTGGAGATACGCAGTATTTT,NA,TRBV7-9,many,TRBJ2-3
CATSRDGRGENTGELFF,TGTGCCACCAGCAGAGATGGGAGAGGGGAGAACACCGGGGAGCTGTTTTTT,NA,TRBV15,many,TRBJ2-2
CASSLVGGSSYNEQFF,TGTGCCAGCAGCCTCGTTGGGGGAAGCTCCTACAATGAGCAGTTCTTC,NA,TRBV7-2,many,TRBJ2-1
CASSLSVMSYEQYF,TGTGCCAGCAGTTTATCCGTGATGAGCTACGAGCAGTACTTC,NA,TRBV12-3/TRBV12-4,many,TRBJ2-7
CASSPQPLGTQYF,TGCGCCAGCAGCCCCCAGCCGTTAGGTACGCAGTATTTT,NA,TRBV5-1,many,TRBJ2-3
CSARLVQQGEAFF,TGCAGTGCCCGGCTTGTCCAACAGGGTGAAGCTTTCTTT,NA,TRBV20-1,many,TRBJ1-1
CASSLISLGGSSNEQFF,TGTGCCAGCAGTTTGATCAGTTTGGGGGGGTCATCCAATGAGCAGTTCTTC,TRBD2,TRBV12-3/TRBV12-4,many,TRBJ2-1
CASSKAGGRSYEQYF,TGCGCCAGCAGCAAAGCAGGGGGCAGATCGTACGAGCAGTACTTC,TRBD1,TRBV5-1,few,TRBJ2-7
CSATTGAEAFF,TGCAGTGCTACGACAGGGGCTGAAGCTTTCTTT,TRBD1,TRBV20-1,many,TRBJ1-1